Given below is one TCR beta chain in context. The CDR3 is made up of 12 amino acids. Germline V lookup: CDR1 MDHEN, CDR2 SYDVKM. The sample belongs to a study of blood T cells in healthy people across ages. About the study: T cells yielded about one barcoded beta molecule per two cells through template switching.

With a J-beta primer mix and a sample-barcoded 5' primer, a second PCR ran about 6 to 11 cycles. Each CDR3 protein is one row after TCRdb ran MiXCR on the 5' RACE reads. The sample carries roughly 720,000 distinct CDR3 sequences, about 53% recorded once. Collection of roughly 9.8 milliliters of peripheral blood was performed for each donor. PBMCs were isolated at a quantity of at least 6.5 million per sample. The specimen sequenced was blood. This clonotype originated in a man older than 75 in good health. This chain uses TRBV28 with TRBJ2-7; D remains unclear. With the DNA end fitting TRBJ2-5 better, the J assignment may be wrong. For the CDR3, the DNA is TGTGCCAGCAGTTATGGCCGGGAGACCCAGTACTTC. Translation gives CASSYGRETQYF.